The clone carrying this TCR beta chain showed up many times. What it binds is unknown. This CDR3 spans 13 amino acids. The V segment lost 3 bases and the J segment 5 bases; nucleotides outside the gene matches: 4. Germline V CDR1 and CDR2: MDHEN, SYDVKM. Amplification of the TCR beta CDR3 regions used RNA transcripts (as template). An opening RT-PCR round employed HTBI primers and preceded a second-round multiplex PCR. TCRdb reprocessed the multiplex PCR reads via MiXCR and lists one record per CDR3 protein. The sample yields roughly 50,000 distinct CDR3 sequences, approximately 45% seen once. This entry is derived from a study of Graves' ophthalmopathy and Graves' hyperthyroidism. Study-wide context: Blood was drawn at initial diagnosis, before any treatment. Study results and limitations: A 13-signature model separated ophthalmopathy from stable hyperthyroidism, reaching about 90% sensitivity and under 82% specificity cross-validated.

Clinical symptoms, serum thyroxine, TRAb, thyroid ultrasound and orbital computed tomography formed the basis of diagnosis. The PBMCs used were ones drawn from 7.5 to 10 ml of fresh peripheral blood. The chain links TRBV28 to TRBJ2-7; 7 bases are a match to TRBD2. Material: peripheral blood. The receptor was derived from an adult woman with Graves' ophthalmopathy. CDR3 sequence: CASSLREKDEQYF. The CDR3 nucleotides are TGTGCCAGCAGTTTGCGGGAGAAGGACGAGCAGTACTTC.